This T cell receptor (beta chain) was captured by sequencing in a study of blood T cell repertoires in COVID-19. Libraries were prepared by immunoSEQ multiplex PCR; TCRdb keeps only in-frame clonotypes and omits some of them. The sample includes some 110,000 clones, approximately 83% of them seen just once. The CDR3 is 13 residues long. CDR1 MNHNS and CDR2 SASEGT come from the germline V gene. Between the trimmed V and J ends, which lost 3 bases and 2 bases, there was a span of 7 bases. The receptor comes from a woman aged 70-85 years with acute or convalescent COVID-19. The chain combines TRBV6-1 with TRBJ1-1; possibly TRBD1 for D (5 bases). The sample consisted of peripheral blood. CDR3 residues: CASSETANTEAFF. The DNA of the CDR3 is TGTGCCAGCAGTGAGACAGCCAACACTGAAGCTTTCTTT.